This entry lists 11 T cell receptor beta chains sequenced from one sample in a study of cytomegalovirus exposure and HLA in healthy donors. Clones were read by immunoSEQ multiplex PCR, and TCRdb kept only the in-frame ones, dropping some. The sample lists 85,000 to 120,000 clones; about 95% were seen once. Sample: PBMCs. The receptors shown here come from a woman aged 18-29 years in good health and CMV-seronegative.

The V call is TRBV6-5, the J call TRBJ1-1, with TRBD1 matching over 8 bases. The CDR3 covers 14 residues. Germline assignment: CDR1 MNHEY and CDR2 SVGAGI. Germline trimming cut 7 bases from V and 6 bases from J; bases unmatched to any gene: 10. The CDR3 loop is CASTGQGGIAEAFF. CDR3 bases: TGTGCCAGCACTGGACAGGGAGGAATCGCTGAAGCTTTCTTT.

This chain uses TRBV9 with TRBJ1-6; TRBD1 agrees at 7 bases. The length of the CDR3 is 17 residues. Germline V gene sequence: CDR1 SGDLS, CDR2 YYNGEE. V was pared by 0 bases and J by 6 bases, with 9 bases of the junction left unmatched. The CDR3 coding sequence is TGTGCCAGCAGCGTAGCTAGTAGGGGGACAGCTAATTCACCCCTCCACTTT. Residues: CASSVASRGTANSPLHF. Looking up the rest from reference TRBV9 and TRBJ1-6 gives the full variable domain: DSGVTQTPKHLITATGQRVTLRCSPRSGDLSVYWYQQSLDQGLQFLIQYYNGEERAKGNILERFSAQQFPDLHSELNLSSLELGDSALYFCASSVASRGTANSPLHFGNGTRLTVT.

The CDR3 DNA sequence: TGTGCCAGCGCCCCGACAGGGCTGGGCGGGGAGCTGTTTTTT. This gives the protein CASAPTGLGGELFF. The chain uses TRBV9 and TRBJ2-2; 7 nucleotides line up with TRBD1. V shed 7 bases and J 7 bases; nucleotides not matched to a gene: 10. The CDR3 is made up of 14 amino acids. Germline values: CDR1 SGDLS, CDR2 YYNGEE. The entire variable domain, with the rest obtained from reference TRBV9 and TRBJ2-2, is as follows: DSGVTQTPKHLITATGQRVTLRCSPRSGDLSVYWYQQSLDQGLQFLIQYYNGEERAKGNILERFSAQQFPDLHSELNLSSLELGDSALYFCASAPTGLGGELFFGEGSRLTVL.

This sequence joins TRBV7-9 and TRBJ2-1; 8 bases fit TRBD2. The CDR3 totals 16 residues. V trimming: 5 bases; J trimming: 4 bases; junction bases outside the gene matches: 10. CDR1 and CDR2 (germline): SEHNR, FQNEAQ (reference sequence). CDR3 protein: CASSRVISGGYNEQFF. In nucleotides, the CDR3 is TGTGCCAGCAGCCGCGTAATCAGCGGGGGATACAATGAGCAGTTCTTC.

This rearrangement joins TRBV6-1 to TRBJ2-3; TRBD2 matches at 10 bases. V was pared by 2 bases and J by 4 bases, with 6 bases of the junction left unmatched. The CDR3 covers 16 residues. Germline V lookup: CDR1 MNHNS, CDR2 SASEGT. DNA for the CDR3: TGTGCCAGCAGTGAAAGAAGCGGGGGGGCCCCAGATACGCAGTATTTT. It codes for CASSERSGGAPDTQYF.

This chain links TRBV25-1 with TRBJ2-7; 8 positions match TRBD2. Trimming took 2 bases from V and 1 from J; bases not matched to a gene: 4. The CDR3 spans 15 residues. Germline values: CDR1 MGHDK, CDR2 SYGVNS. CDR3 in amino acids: CASSEPGGGSYEQYF. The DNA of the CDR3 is TGTGCCAGCAGTGAACCCGGGGGGGGATCCTACGAGCAGTACTTC.

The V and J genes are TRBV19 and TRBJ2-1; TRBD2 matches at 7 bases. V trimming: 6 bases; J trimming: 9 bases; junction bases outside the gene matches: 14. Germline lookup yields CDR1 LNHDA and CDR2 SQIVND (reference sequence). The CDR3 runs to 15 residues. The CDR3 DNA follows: TGTGCCAGTAGCCGAACTAGCGCCTCCGGGGGTGAGCAGTTCTTC. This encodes CASSRTSASGGEQFF. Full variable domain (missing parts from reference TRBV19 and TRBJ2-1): DGGITQSPKYLFRKEGQNVTLSCEQNLNHDAMYWYRQDPGQGLRLIYYSQIVNDFQKGDIAEGYSVSREKKESFPLTVTSAQKNPTAFYLCASSRTSASGGEQFFGPGTRLTVL.

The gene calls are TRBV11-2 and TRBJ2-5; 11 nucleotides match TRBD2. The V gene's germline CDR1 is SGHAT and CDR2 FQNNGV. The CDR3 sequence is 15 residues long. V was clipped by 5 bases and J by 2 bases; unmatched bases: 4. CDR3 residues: CASSPRLAGQETQYF. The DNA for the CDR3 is TGTGCCAGCAGCCCCCGACTAGCGGGGCAAGAGACCCAGTACTTC.

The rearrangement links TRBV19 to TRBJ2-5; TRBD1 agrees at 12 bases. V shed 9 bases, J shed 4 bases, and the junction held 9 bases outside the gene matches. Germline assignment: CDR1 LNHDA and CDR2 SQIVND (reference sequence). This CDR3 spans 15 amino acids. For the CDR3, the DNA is TGTGCCAGCCGGGACAGGGGGCTGTCGGGAGAGACCCAGTACTTC. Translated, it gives CASRDRGLSGETQYF.

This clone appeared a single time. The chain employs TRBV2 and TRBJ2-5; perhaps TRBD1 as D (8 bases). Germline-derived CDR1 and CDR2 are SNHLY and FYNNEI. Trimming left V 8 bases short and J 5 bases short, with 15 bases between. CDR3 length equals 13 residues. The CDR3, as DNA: TGTGCCAGCGGGAGGGACAGGTCGGAGACCCAGTACTTC. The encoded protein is CASGRDRSETQYF.

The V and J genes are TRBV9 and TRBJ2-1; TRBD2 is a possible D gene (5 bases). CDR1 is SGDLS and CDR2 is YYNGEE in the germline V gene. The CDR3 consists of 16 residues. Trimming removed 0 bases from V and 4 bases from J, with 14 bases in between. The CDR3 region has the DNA TGTGCCAGCAGCGTAGAGGGCGGGCGGTTTTACAATGAGCAGTTCTTC. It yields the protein CASSVEGGRFYNEQFF.